This is a list of T cell receptor beta chains from one sample in a study of control samples from healthy donors and cancer patients. Using immunoSEQ multiplex PCR, the repertoire was profiled, and TCRdb retains in-frame clones only, with some absent. Among approximately 82,000 clones, approximately 94% were seen once, and the ten largest hold 4.8%. The sample was blood. All receptors come from a woman aged 18-35 years in good health. Each CDR3 is given with its conserved first and last residue. Each record gives: J gene, V gene, D gene, clone size, CDR3 DNA, CDR3 protein. D genes are given only for firm matches. Size is omitted from some rows. Given values are once, few, many or a class for expanded clones.

J gene: TRBJ1-2; V gene: TRBV7-9; D gene: TRBD1; clone size: NA; CDR3 DNA: TGTGCCAGCAGCGGGGGACAGGGGGTAATCTATGGCTACACCTTC; CDR3 protein: CASSGGQGVIYGYTF
J gene: TRBJ2-3; V gene: TRBV5-1; D gene: TRBD2; clone size: NA; CDR3 DNA: TGCGCCAGCAGCTTGGCGCCCAGCGGGGGCACAGATACGCAGTATTTT; CDR3 protein: CASSLAPSGGTDTQYF
J gene: TRBJ1-1; V gene: TRBV6-5; D gene: NA; clone size: NA; CDR3 DNA: TGTGCCAGCAGGAGGGCCAACACTGAAGCTTTCTTT; CDR3 protein: CASRRANTEAFF
J gene: TRBJ2-5; V gene: TRBV11-2; D gene: NA; clone size: NA; CDR3 DNA: TGTGCCAGCAGCTTAGACACGGGGCGGGAGACCCAGTACTTC; CDR3 protein: CASSLDTGRETQYF
J gene: TRBJ1-2; V gene: TRBV19; D gene: NA; clone size: NA; CDR3 DNA: TGTGCCAGTAGTTATGAAACCGGGACAAATACTAACTATGGCTACACCTTC; CDR3 protein: CASSYETGTNTNYGYTF
J gene: TRBJ2-3; V gene: TRBV7-2; D gene: NA; clone size: once; CDR3 DNA: TGTGCCAGCAGCTTAGAAGATACGCAGTATTTT; CDR3 protein: CASSLEDTQYF
J gene: TRBJ2-3; V gene: TRBV19; D gene: NA; clone size: NA; CDR3 DNA: TGTGCCACCAGAGAAGCGGATACGCAGTATTTT; CDR3 protein: CATREADTQYF
J gene: TRBJ2-6; V gene: TRBV15; D gene: NA; clone size: NA; CDR3 DNA: TGTGCCACCAGCAGAGATCGTAGCTCTGGGGCCAACGTCCTGACTTTC; CDR3 protein: CATSRDRSSGANVLTF
J gene: TRBJ2-3; V gene: TRBV4-2; D gene: TRBD2; clone size: NA; CDR3 DNA: TGTGCCAGCAGCCGAACTACACTAGCGGGGCAGCGAGTTAGCACAGATACGCAGTATTTT; CDR3 protein: CASSRTTLAGQRVSTDTQYF
J gene: TRBJ2-3; V gene: TRBV10-2; D gene: NA; clone size: once; CDR3 DNA: TGCGCCAGCAGTTCCAGACTGACAGATACGCAGTATTTT; CDR3 protein: CASSSRLTDTQYF
J gene: TRBJ1-6; V gene: TRBV28; D gene: NA; clone size: NA; CDR3 DNA: TGTGCCAGCAGTGACGTGGGTCGGACGAATTCACCCCTCCACTTT; CDR3 protein: CASSDVGRTNSPLHF
J gene: TRBJ1-4; V gene: TRBV5-1; D gene: TRBD1; clone size: NA; CDR3 DNA: TGCGCCAGCAGCTTGGAGGGACAGGGGAGCGAAAAACTGTTTTTT; CDR3 protein: CASSLEGQGSEKLFF
J gene: TRBJ2-1; V gene: TRBV19; D gene: TRBD2; clone size: NA; CDR3 DNA: TGTGCCAGTAGTATAGCCGGGACTAGAACCTACAATGAGCAGTTCTTC; CDR3 protein: CASSIAGTRTYNEQFF
J gene: TRBJ1-6; V gene: TRBV28; D gene: NA; clone size: NA; CDR3 DNA: TGTGCCAGCAGTTTCGGTCTTAGGTGGGGAACCCACTTT; CDR3 protein: CASSFGLRWGTHF
J gene: TRBJ2-5; V gene: TRBV5-1; D gene: NA; clone size: NA; CDR3 DNA: TGCGCCAGCAGCAGTCTGGGCACTGGGCAAGAGACCCAGTACTTC; CDR3 protein: CASSSLGTGQETQYF
J gene: TRBJ1-1; V gene: TRBV12-5; D gene: NA; clone size: NA; CDR3 DNA: TGTGCTAGTGGCAATATTGGGGGCACTGAAGCTTTCTTT; CDR3 protein: CASGNIGGTEAFF
J gene: TRBJ1-2; V gene: TRBV7-8; D gene: TRBD1; clone size: NA; CDR3 DNA: TGTGCCAGCAGCTTAGGGACAGGCCGCTATGGCTACACCTTC; CDR3 protein: CASSLGTGRYGYTF
J gene: TRBJ1-1; V gene: TRBV12-3/TRBV12-4; D gene: NA; clone size: NA; CDR3 DNA: TGTGCCAGCAGTTCCGACGTGGGCACTGAAGCTTTCTTT; CDR3 protein: CASSSDVGTEAFF
J gene: TRBJ1-2; V gene: TRBV25-1; D gene: NA; clone size: NA; CDR3 DNA: TGTGCCAGCAGTGAAATGGGACTAGGGTATGGCTACACCTTC; CDR3 protein: CASSEMGLGYGYTF
J gene: TRBJ2-3; V gene: TRBV29-1; D gene: NA; clone size: NA; CDR3 DNA: TGCAGCGTTGTGGCGGGAACACCAGATACGCAGTATTTT; CDR3 protein: CSVVAGTPDTQYF
J gene: TRBJ1-5; V gene: TRBV30; D gene: NA; clone size: NA; CDR3 DNA: TGTGCCTGGAGCCGCAGGTTGGGACAGCCCCAGCATTTT; CDR3 protein: CAWSRRLGQPQHF
J gene: TRBJ1-2; V gene: TRBV28; D gene: NA; clone size: NA; CDR3 DNA: TGTGCCAGCAGTTCAGGACTCAACTATGGCTACACCTTC; CDR3 protein: CASSSGLNYGYTF
J gene: TRBJ2-7; V gene: TRBV24-1; D gene: NA; clone size: NA; CDR3 DNA: TGTGCCACCAGTTTAGGGTGGCGGGAAGAGCAGTACTTC; CDR3 protein: CATSLGWREEQYF
J gene: TRBJ2-7; V gene: TRBV6-5; D gene: NA; clone size: NA; CDR3 DNA: TGTGCCATCCCTTCTGCGGAAAGAAGTTACGAGCAGTACTTC; CDR3 protein: CAIPSAERSYEQYF
J gene: TRBJ2-7; V gene: TRBV10-3; D gene: NA; clone size: few; CDR3 DNA: TGTGCCACAAACCCGGGACCGCGTTCCTACGAGCAGTACTTC; CDR3 protein: CATNPGPRSYEQYF
J gene: TRBJ1-1; V gene: TRBV7-8; D gene: TRBD1; clone size: NA; CDR3 DNA: TGTGCCAGCAACCAGGGGGGCACTGAAGCTTTCTTT; CDR3 protein: CASNQGGTEAFF
J gene: TRBJ2-3; V gene: TRBV27; D gene: TRBD2; clone size: NA; CDR3 DNA: TGTGCCAGCAGTTTACTTCCTAGCGGGGCGGGAGATACGCAGTATTTT; CDR3 protein: CASSLLPSGAGDTQYF